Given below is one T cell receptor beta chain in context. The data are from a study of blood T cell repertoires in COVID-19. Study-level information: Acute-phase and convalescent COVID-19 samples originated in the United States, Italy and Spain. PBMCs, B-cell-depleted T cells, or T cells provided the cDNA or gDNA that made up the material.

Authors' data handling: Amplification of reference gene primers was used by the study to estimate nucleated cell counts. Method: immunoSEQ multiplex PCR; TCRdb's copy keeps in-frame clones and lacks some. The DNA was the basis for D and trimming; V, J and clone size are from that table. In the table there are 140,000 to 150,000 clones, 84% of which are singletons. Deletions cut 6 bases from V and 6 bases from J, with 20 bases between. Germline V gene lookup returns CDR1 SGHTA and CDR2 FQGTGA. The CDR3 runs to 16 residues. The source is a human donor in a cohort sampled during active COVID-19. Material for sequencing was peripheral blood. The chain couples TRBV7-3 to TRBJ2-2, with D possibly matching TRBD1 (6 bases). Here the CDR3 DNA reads TGTGCCAGCAGTCAAGTCCAGGGGCGAGCGGCCGGGGAGCTGTTTTTT. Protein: CASSQVQGRAAGELFF.